Following are 8 T cell receptor beta chains from one sample sequenced in a study of beta chain features in type 1 diabetes (dated by TCRdb to the late 2010s). Library preparation was by the immunoSEQ multiplex PCR assay. The High Capacity cDNA Reverse Transcription Kit was used to reverse transcribe all of the isolated RNA, meaning that expressed TCRB transcripts were what got sequenced. TCRdb limited this immuneACCESS table to in-frame rearrangements with V and J called. A share of clones is missing; checked studies link under half to unresolved V genes, and the rest is unexplained. The sample table contains 450,000 or so clones; only one count was recorded for about an eighth of them. In total, the top ten clones hold 0.045% to 0.06% of the sample. The sequencing input was naive CD4+ T cells from blood. Read against the paper, the sample's cell subset or site label means: true naive CD4+ T cells. The source of these receptors is a woman aged 18-29 years in good health.

The rearrangement joins TRBV30 to TRBJ1-5; D is unclear. Trimming stripped 0 bases from V and 4 bases from J, with 7 bases between. The CDR3 sequence is 13 residues long. Per germline, CDR1 GTSNPN and CDR2 SVGIG (reference sequence). DNA for the CDR3: TGTGCCTGGAGTGTATCTACGAATCAGCCCCAGCATTTT. The encoded protein is CAWSVSTNQPQHF. Full variable domain (outside the CDR3, taken from reference TRBV30 and TRBJ1-5): SQTIHQWPATLVQPVGSPLSLECTVEGTSNPNLYWYRQAAGRGLQLLFYSVGIGQISSEVPQNLSASRPQDRQFILSSKKLLLSDSGFYLCAWSVSTNQPQHFGDGTRLSIL.

This clone was seen at least ten times. This CDR3 reads CSTGAVGGAETQYF. In nucleotides, the CDR3 is TGCAGCACCGGAGCGGTTGGAGGAGCTGAGACCCAGTACTTC. V gene TRBV29-1 combines with J gene TRBJ2-5, with a weak D call TRBD2 (5 bases). Germline CDR1 and CDR2: SQVTM and ANQGSEA. The CDR3 length is 14 residues. V gave up 8 bases and J gave up 5 bases, with 21 bases separating them.

This clone was found a few times. V is TRBV2 and J is TRBJ1-4, with 12 positions matching TRBD1. The V gene's germline CDR1 is SNHLY and CDR2 FYNNEI. The CDR3 sequence is 16 residues long. The trim removed 7 bases at V and 4 bases at J, leaving 7 bases unmatched. For the CDR3, the DNA is TGTGCCAGCAACCGGGACAGGGGGCCTGGTAATGAAAAACTGTTTTTT. Translating gives CASNRDRGPGNEKLFF.

The rearrangement uses TRBV25-1 and TRBJ1-1; TRBD1 is a possible D gene (5 bases). Germline V CDR1 and CDR2: MGHDK, SYGVNS. The CDR3 contains 15 residues. V gave up 5 bases and J gave up 4 bases, with 17 bases separating them. In nucleotides, the CDR3 is TGTGCCAGCAGTACAATGGGGGGGAAGGGCACTGAAGCTTTCTTT. It codes for CASSTMGGKGTEAFF.

This clone was counted a few times. The CDR3 nucleotides are TGTGCCAGCAGCCAAGATTGGGCTAGCGGGCTAGCCAAAAACATTCAGTACTTC. Protein: CASSQDWASGLAKNIQYF. The chain recombines TRBV14 with TRBJ2-4; TRBD2 aligns across 8 bases. Unmatched junction bases numbered 7, after V lost 0 bases and J lost 0 bases. The CDR3 is 18 residues long. Germline V gene sequence: CDR1 SGHDN, CDR2 FVKESK.

V gene TRBV7-3 combines with J gene TRBJ2-3; D unclear. Trimming cost V 5 bases and J 0 bases, with 9 bases left between them. The germline gives CDR1 SGHTA, CDR2 FQGTGA. CDR3 length: 14 residues. CDR3 loop: CASSPSFSTDTQYF. The CDR3 DNA sequence: TGTGCCAGCAGCCCGTCGTTTAGCACAGATACGCAGTATTTT.

This clone came up a few times. V gene TRBV7-9 combines with J gene TRBJ2-1; tentative D call: TRBD1 (6 bases). The V gene's germline CDR1 is SEHNR and CDR2 FQNEAQ (reference sequence). The CDR3 totals 10 residues. The V and J ends lost 7 bases and 13 bases respectively, with 11 bases between them. The chain's CDR3 is CASNTGTQFF. The DNA of the CDR3 is TGTGCCAGCAACACCGGGACACAGTTCTTC. Supplemented by reference TRBV7-9 and TRBJ2-1, the full variable domain reads DTGVSQNPRHKITKRGQNVTFRCDPISEHNRLYWYRQTLGQGPEFLTYFQNEAQLEKSRLLSDRFSAERPKGSFSTLEIQRTEQGDSAMYLCASNTGTQFFGPGTRLTVL.

The J gene is TRBJ2-5, the V gene TRBV7-9; possible D gene TRBD1, 6 bases. The CDR3 extends over 16 amino acids. Trimming shortened V by 4 bases and J by 0 bases, and 15 bases separated the two germline ends. Per the germline V gene, CDR1 is SEHNR and CDR2 is FQNEAQ (reference sequence). The CDR3 bases are TGTGCCAGCAGCTCCAAGGGCACAGGGAACCAAGAGACCCAGTACTTC. Translated: CASSSKGTGNQETQYF.